A selection of T cell receptor beta chains follows, all from one sample in a study of T cells in Graves' hyperthyroidism and ophthalmopathy. From the multiplex PCR reads, TCRdb called clonotypes with MiXCR, one entry per CDR3 protein. The sample includes about 510,000 distinct CDR3 sequences, approximately 15% of them seen just once. Sequenced sample: blood. Receptors originate from a woman in her thirties or forties with Graves' hyperthyroidism. The CDR3 runs from the conserved cysteine through the conserved F or W. Each record gives: J gene, clone size, V gene, D gene, CDR3 DNA, CDR3 protein. D genes are given only for firm matches. The size entry is marked missing in some rows and otherwise reads once, few, many or a size class.

J: TRBJ1-2; size: many; V: TRBV28; D: TRBD1; DNA: TGTGCCAGCAGTTCCGGAGGACAGGGGGCCGGAGAGAGTGGCTACACCTTC; CDR3: CASSSGGQGAGESGYTF
J: TRBJ1-1; size: NA; V: TRBV30; D: NA; DNA: TGTGCCTCCCCCTCCGATGAAGCTTTCTTT; CDR3: CASPSDEAFF
J: TRBJ1-2; size: once; V: TRBV27; D: NA; DNA: TGTGCCAGCTCAGGGAGGTATGGCTACACCTTC; CDR3: CASSGRYGYTF
J: TRBJ2-1; size: many; V: TRBV2; D: NA; DNA: TGTGCCAGCAGTGTCAAAACGACGGGTGGGACTTCACGCAATGAGCAGTTCTTC; CDR3: CASSVKTTGGTSRNEQFF
J: TRBJ2-7; size: many; V: TRBV15; D: TRBD2; DNA: TGTGCCACCAGCAGAGAGGGACTAGCGGGGACCTACGAGCAGTACTTC; CDR3: CATSREGLAGTYEQYF
J: TRBJ2-1; size: medium-sized; V: TRBV6-2/TRBV6-3; D: NA; DNA: TGTGCCAGCAGTTACATAGACGGGGGTGAGCAGTTCTTC; CDR3: CASSYIDGGEQFF
J: TRBJ1-5; size: NA; V: TRBV28; D: NA; DNA: TGTGCCAGCAGTTTTTTAACAGGTAACAATCAGCCCCAGCATTTT; CDR3: CASSFLTGNNQPQHF
J: TRBJ2-7; size: many; V: TRBV28; D: TRBD2; DNA: TGTGCCAGCATGACTAGCGGGAGTCGCGAGCAGTACTTC; CDR3: CASMTSGSREQYF
J: TRBJ1-1; size: few; V: TRBV29-1; D: TRBD1; DNA: TGCAGCGTCCGAGGACAGGGTGAAGAAGCTTTCTTT; CDR3: CSVRGQGEEAFF
J: TRBJ2-2; size: NA; V: TRBV4-2; D: NA; DNA: TGTGCCAGCAGCCAAGATCGGTCCGGGGAGCTGTTTTTT; CDR3: CASSQDRSGELFF